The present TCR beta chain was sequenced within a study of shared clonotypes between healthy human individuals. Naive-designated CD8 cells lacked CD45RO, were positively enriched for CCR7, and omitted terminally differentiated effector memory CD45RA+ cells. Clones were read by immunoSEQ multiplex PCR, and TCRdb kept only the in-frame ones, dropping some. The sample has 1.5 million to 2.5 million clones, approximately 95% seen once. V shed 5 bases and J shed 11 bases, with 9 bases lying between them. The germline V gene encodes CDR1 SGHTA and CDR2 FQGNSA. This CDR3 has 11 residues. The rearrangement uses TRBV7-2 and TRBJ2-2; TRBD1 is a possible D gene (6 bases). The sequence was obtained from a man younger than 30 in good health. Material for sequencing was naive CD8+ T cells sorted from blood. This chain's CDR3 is CASSQGGELFF. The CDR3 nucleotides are TGTGCCAGCAGCCAAGGGGGAGAGCTGTTTTTT.